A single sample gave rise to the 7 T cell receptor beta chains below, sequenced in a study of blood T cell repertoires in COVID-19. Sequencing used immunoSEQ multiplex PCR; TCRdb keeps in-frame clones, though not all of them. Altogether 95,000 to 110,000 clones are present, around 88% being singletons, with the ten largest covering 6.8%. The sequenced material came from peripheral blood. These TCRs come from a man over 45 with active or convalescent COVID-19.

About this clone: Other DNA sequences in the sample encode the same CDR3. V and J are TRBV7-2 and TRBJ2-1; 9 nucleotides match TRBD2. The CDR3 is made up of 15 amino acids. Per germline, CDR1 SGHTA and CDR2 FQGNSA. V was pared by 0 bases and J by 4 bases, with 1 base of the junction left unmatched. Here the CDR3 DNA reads TGTGCCAGCAGCTTAGCTAGCGGGAGATACAATGAGCAGTTCTTC. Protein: CASSLASGRYNEQFF.

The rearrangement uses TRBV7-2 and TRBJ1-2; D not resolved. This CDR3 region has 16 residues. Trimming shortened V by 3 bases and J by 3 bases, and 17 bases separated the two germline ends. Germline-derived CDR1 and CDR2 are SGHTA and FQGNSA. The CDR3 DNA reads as TGTGCCAGCAGCTTTTCGGGGATGAGGGTCGACTATGGCTACACCTTC. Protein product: CASSFSGMRVDYGYTF.

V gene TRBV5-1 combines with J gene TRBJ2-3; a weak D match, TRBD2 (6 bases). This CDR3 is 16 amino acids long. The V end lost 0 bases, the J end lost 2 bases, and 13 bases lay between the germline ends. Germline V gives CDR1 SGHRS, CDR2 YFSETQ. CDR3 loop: CASSLAVGGLTDTQYF. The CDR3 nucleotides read TGCGCCAGCAGCTTGGCCGTCGGAGGGCTCACAGATACGCAGTATTTT.

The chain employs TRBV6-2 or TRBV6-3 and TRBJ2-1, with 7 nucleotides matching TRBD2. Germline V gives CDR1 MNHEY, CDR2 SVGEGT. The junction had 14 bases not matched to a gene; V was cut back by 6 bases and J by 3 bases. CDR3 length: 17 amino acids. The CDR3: CASSPHPTSIIYNEQFF. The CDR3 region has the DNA TGTGCCAGCAGCCCTCACCCGACTAGCATAATCTACAATGAGCAGTTCTTC.

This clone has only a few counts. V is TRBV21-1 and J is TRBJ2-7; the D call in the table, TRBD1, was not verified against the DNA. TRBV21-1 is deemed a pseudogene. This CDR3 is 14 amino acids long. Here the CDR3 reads CASRHFGTAYEQYF. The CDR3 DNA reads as TGTGCCAGCAGACACTTCGGGACAGCCTACGAGCAGTACTTC.

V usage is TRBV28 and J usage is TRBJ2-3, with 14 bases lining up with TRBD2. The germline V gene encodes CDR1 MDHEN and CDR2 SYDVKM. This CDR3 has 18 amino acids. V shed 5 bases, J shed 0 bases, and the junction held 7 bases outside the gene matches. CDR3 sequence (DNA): TGTGCCAGCAGTCCGACTAGCGGGAGGGCTTCTAGCACAGATACGCAGTATTTT. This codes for CASSPTSGRASSTDTQYF.

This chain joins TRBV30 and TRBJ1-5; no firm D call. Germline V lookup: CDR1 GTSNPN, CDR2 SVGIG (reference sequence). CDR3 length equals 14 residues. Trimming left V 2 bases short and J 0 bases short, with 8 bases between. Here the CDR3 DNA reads TGTGCCTGGAGTAGCGGTATTAGCAATCAGCCCCAGCATTTT. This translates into CAWSSGISNQPQHF. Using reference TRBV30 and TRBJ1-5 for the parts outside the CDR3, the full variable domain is SQTIHQWPATLVQPVGSPLSLECTVEGTSNPNLYWYRQAAGRGLQLLFYSVGIGQISSEVPQNLSASRPQDRQFILSSKKLLLSDSGFYLCAWSSGISNQPQHFGDGTRLSIL.